Presented here are 21 T cell receptor beta chains from one specimen sequenced in a study of T cells after posttransplantation cyclophosphamide. A marrow graft followed busulfan-fludarabine conditioning, with cyclophosphamide on days +3 and +4. TCRdb's table, derived via immunoSEQ multiplex PCR, lists solely in-frame clones and lacks some. The data hold 4,500 to 6,000 clones, with less than 2% observed a single time. Sequenced material: PBMCs, taken about 37 weeks after a stem cell transplant with posttransplant cyclophosphamide. All receptors derive from a male patient aged 30 to 39 who received an allogeneic stem cell transplant from a related donor, was CMV-positive, and had no GVHD. T cells may partly derive from the graft donor.

This clone ranks as medium-sized. J is TRBJ2-5 and V is TRBV6-5; 10 bases align to TRBD2. The V and J ends lost 6 bases and 9 bases, in that order; junction bases with no gene match: 7. Germline CDR1 is MNHEY and CDR2 is SVGAGI. The CDR3 extends over 13 amino acids. The CDR3 DNA sequence: TGTGCCAGCAGGGGAAGCGGGAGGGGACCCCAGTACTTC. It translates to CASRGSGRGPQYF.

This clone was recorded a few times. The chain couples TRBV6-1 to TRBJ1-3, with TRBD1 as a possible D gene (6 bases). CDR3 length: 15 residues. Trimming took 10 bases from V and 5 from J, leaving 21 bases between them. Per the germline V gene, CDR1 is MNHNS and CDR2 is SASEGT. The chain's CDR3 is CAIRYPWTVRNTIYF. In nucleotides, the CDR3 is TGTGCCATCCGCTACCCTTGGACAGTTAGAAACACCATATATTTT.

The table lists this clone with a few counts. The V gene is TRBV9, the J gene TRBJ1-5; possibly TRBD1 for D (6 bases). This CDR3 spans 15 amino acids. Per the germline V gene, CDR1 is SGDLS and CDR2 is YYNGEE. Trimming stripped 0 bases from V and 2 bases from J, with 9 bases between. The CDR3 sequence is CASSVEAGGNQPQHF. The CDR3 coding sequence is TGTGCCAGCAGCGTAGAGGCAGGGGGCAATCAGCCCCAGCATTTT.

The chain couples TRBV9 to TRBJ2-5, with D possibly being TRBD2 (6 bases). Looked up from germline, CDR1 is SGDLS and CDR2 is YYNGEE. The CDR3 is 15 amino acids. The V end lost 0 bases, the J end lost 2 bases, and 11 bases lay between the germline ends. CDR3 region: CASSVGGLLQETQYF. The CDR3 nucleotides read TGTGCCAGCAGCGTAGGGGGACTCCTGCAAGAGACCCAGTACTTC.

The table lists this clone with a few counts. The chain carries TRBV28 and TRBJ1-3, with 8 nucleotides matching TRBD1. The germline gives CDR1 MDHEN, CDR2 SYDVKM. The CDR3 is 17 amino acids. With V trimmed by 3 bases and J by 0 bases, 7 bases remained unmatched. For the CDR3, the DNA is TGTGCCAGCAGTTTTGCCCGGACAGGGATCTCTGGAAACACCATATATTTT. Translating gives CASSFARTGISGNTIYF.

The chain has TRBV29-1 and TRBJ2-1; TRBD1 agrees at 10 bases. The J segment lost 0 bases and the V segment lost 5 bases, leaving 4 bases of the junction unmatched. The length of the CDR3 is 15 residues. Germline V gene lookup returns CDR1 SQVTM and CDR2 ANQGSEA. CDR3 sequence (DNA): TGCAGCGTTCGGGACAGGGGTAGCTCCTACAATGAGCAGTTCTTC. Its translation: CSVRDRGSSYNEQFF.

A few counts support this clone. The chain combines TRBV13 with TRBJ2-3; 10 bases fit TRBD2. Germline V gene data show CDR1 as PRHDT and CDR2 as FYEKMQ (reference sequence). The length of the CDR3 is 18 residues. The J segment lost 1 base and the V segment lost 5 bases, leaving 12 bases of the junction unmatched. The CDR3, as DNA: TGTGCCAGCAGCCGTCCTAGCGGGGGACCACTTTGCACAGATACGCAGTATTTT. Translating it yields CASSRPSGGPLCTDTQYF.

This clone has a handful of counts. The chain couples TRBV2 to TRBJ2-7, with TRBD1 matching over 8 bases. CDR1 SNHLY and CDR2 FYNNEI come from the germline V gene. The trim removed 1 base at V and 2 bases at J, leaving 4 bases unmatched. The CDR3 is 15 residues long. The CDR3 region has the DNA TGTGCCAGCAGTGAAGGTGCGACAGGGGCCTACGAGCAGTACTTC. Amino acids: CASSEGATGAYEQYF. Together with reference TRBV2 and TRBJ2-7, the CDR3 gives the full variable domain: EPEVTQTPSHQVTQMGQEVILRCVPISNHLYFYWYRQILGQKVEFLVSFYNNEISEKSEIFDDQFSVERPDGSNFTLKIRSTKLEDSAMYFCASSEGATGAYEQYFGPGTRLTVT.

The chain combines TRBV5-1 with TRBJ2-7, with D unclear. Germline V lookup: CDR1 SGHRS, CDR2 YFSETQ. V lost 2 bases and J 7 bases, leaving 13 bases between the germline ends. The length of the CDR3 is 13 residues. Written as DNA, the CDR3 is TGCGCCAGCAGCTTACCCCAAAAACGGGAGCAGTACTTC. Translated, it gives CASSLPQKREQYF. Using reference TRBV5-1 and TRBJ2-7 for the parts outside the CDR3, the full variable domain is KAGVTQTPRYLIKTRGQQVTLSCSPISGHRSVSWYQQTPGQGLQFLFEYFSETQRNKGNFPGRFSGRQFSNSRSEMNVSTLELGDSALYLCASSLPQKREQYFGPGTRLTVT.

This rearrangement joins TRBV6-1 to TRBJ1-5; 10 bases are shared with TRBD1. The V segment lost 4 bases and the J segment 4 bases; nucleotides outside the gene matches: 4. There are 15 residues in the CDR3. Per germline, CDR1 MNHNS and CDR2 SASEGT. CDR3 in DNA: TGTGCCAGCAGTGGACAGGGGGCCCTAAATCAGCCCCAGCATTTT. Encoded protein: CASSGQGALNQPQHF.

The table lists this clone with a few counts. The chain carries TRBV13 and TRBJ2-7; perhaps TRBD1 as D (6 bases). V shed 4 bases and J shed 1 base, with 14 bases lying between them. This CDR3 has 15 amino acids. Germline values: CDR1 PRHDT, CDR2 FYEKMQ (reference sequence). CDR3 DNA: TGTGCCAGCAGCTCCCGACAGGTACTATCCTACGAGCAGTACTTC. Translated, it gives CASSSRQVLSYEQYF. Full variable domain (rest looked up from reference TRBV13 and TRBJ2-7): AAGVIQSPRHLIKEKRETATLKCYPIPRHDTVYWYQQGPGQDPQFLISFYEKMQSDKGSIPDRFSAQQFSDYHSELNMSSLELGDSALYFCASSSRQVLSYEQYFGPGTRLTVT.

In its sample, this clone is medium-sized. V and J are TRBV19 and TRBJ1-5; D is unresolved. Germline CDR1 reads LNHDA; CDR2 reads SQIVND (reference sequence). The CDR3 has 13 amino acids. The germline V and J ends were trimmed by 5 bases and 0 bases, with 5 bases remaining between them. CDR3 loop: CASSYNSNQPQHF. DNA of the CDR3: TGTGCCAGTAGTTACAATAGCAATCAGCCCCAGCATTTT.

The genes are TRBV19 and TRBJ1-1; tentative D call: TRBD1 (5 bases). CDR3 length: 13 amino acids. Trimming stripped 10 bases from V and 4 bases from J, with 16 bases between. The germline CDR1 and CDR2 sequences are LNHDA and SQIVND (reference sequence). The CDR3 region is CATGQGWSTEAFF. DNA of the CDR3: TGTGCCACAGGGCAGGGATGGAGCACTGAAGCTTTCTTT.

Judged by abundance, this clone is large. This chain joins TRBV5-1 and TRBJ1-2; D is undetermined. Looked up from germline, CDR1 is SGHRS and CDR2 is YFSETQ. The CDR3 is made up of 14 amino acids. V lost 0 bases, J lost 7 bases, and 13 bases lay in between. Here the CDR3 DNA reads TGCGCCAGCAGCTTGGTTGGCTCGATCATTGGCTACACCTTC. Protein: CASSLVGSIIGYTF.

The chain carries TRBV28 and TRBJ2-3; TRBD2 aligns across 7 bases. V lost 3 bases, J lost 5 bases, and 14 bases stayed unmatched. CDR1 and CDR2 (germline): MDHEN, SYDVKM. The CDR3 runs to 17 residues. CDR3 nucleotide sequence: TGTGCCAGCAGTTTTCCCTCAGGGAGGGGTGGTGGAGATACGCAGTATTTT. The encoded protein is CASSFPSGRGGGDTQYF.

The V call is TRBV6-5, the J call TRBJ1-1, with a possible D match to TRBD1 (6 bases). This CDR3 spans 14 amino acids. Germline V lookup: CDR1 MNHEY, CDR2 SVGAGI. The V and J ends lost 5 bases and 5 bases respectively, with 15 bases between them. As DNA, the CDR3 is TGTGCCAGCAGTCTCCGGGACACCAATACTGAAGCTTTCTTT. It is translated as CASSLRDTNTEAFF.

This chain joins TRBV7-9 and TRBJ1-4; TRBD1 might be the D (6 bases). The CDR3 length is 19 residues. Germline CDR1 reads SEHNR; CDR2 reads FQNEAQ (reference sequence). V lost 4 bases and J 6 bases, leaving 27 bases between the germline ends. The CDR3 DNA sequence: TGTGCCAGCAGCTCGCGGCCCTCCGGGACACCACGCTCGGATGAAAAACTGTTTTTT. Amino acid sequence: CASSSRPSGTPRSDEKLFF.

V is TRBV16 and J is TRBJ1-2, with TRBD1 matching 8 bases. V trimming: 2 bases; J trimming: 8 bases; junction bases outside the gene matches: 4. The CDR3 spans 13 residues. Germline V gives CDR1 KGHSY, CDR2 FQNENV. CDR3 region: CASSQVDREGYTF. CDR3 in DNA: TGTGCCAGCAGCCAAGTGGACAGGGAAGGCTACACCTTC.

This sequence joins TRBV4-1 and TRBJ1-5; 10 nucleotides agree with TRBD1. The CDR3 is made up of 20 amino acids. Germline V gene sequence: CDR1 MGHRA, CDR2 YSYEKL. The J segment lost 1 base and the V segment lost 1 base, leaving 13 bases of the junction unmatched. The CDR3 DNA reads as TGCGCCAGCAGCCAAGGGTGGCGGACAGGGGGTAGGCAGAGCAATCAGCCCCAGCATTTT. Its protein product is CASSQGWRTGGRQSNQPQHF.

V is TRBV6-4 and J is TRBJ2-1; 9 nucleotides agree with TRBD1. CDR1 and CDR2 (germline): MRHNA, SNTAGT. J lost 4 bases, V lost 2 bases, and 3 bases had no gene match. The CDR3 sequence is 15 residues long. The CDR3 DNA sequence: TGTGCCAGCAGTGACCGGGACAGGGCATACAATGAGCAGTTCTTC. Translated, it gives CASSDRDRAYNEQFF.

This clone was detected only a few times. V is TRBV7-3 and J is TRBJ2-1; maybe TRBD1 (6 bases). Germline values: CDR1 SGHTA, CDR2 FQGTGA. The ends were cut back, 0 bases at V and 6 bases at J, with 9 bases in the middle. The CDR3 spans 14 residues. The CDR3 DNA reads TGTGCCAGCAGCTTAACGGACAGCACCAATGAGCAGTTCTTC. Translated: CASSLTDSTNEQFF. Supplemented by reference TRBV7-3 and TRBJ2-1, the full variable domain reads GAGVSQTPSNKVTEKGKYVELRCDPISGHTALYWYRQSLGQGPEFLIYFQGTGAADDSGLPNDRFFAVRPEGSVSTLKIQRTERGDSAVYLCASSLTDSTNEQFFGPGTRLTVL.